This T cell receptor beta chain came from a study of blood T cell repertoires in COVID-19. Across the study: Material from acute and convalescent COVID-19 was sourced from the United States, Italy and Spain. From T cells, B-cell-depleted T cells, or PBMCs came the material, which was cDNA or gDNA.

Clones were read by immunoSEQ multiplex PCR, and TCRdb kept only the in-frame ones, dropping some. The sample consists of 100,000 to 150,000 clones, around 80% of them appearing once. Germline V CDR1 and CDR2: SGHRS, YFSETQ. The length of the CDR3 is 13 residues. Trimming left V 1 base short and J 4 bases short, with 8 bases between. The sequenced sample consisted of peripheral blood. The receptor's source is a woman aged 50 to 65 with acute or convalescent COVID-19. The chain couples TRBV5-1 to TRBJ1-1; tentative D call: TRBD1 (5 bases). The CDR3: CASSLKRGTEAFF. The CDR3 coding sequence is TGCGCCAGCAGCTTGAAAAGGGGCACTGAAGCTTTCTTT.